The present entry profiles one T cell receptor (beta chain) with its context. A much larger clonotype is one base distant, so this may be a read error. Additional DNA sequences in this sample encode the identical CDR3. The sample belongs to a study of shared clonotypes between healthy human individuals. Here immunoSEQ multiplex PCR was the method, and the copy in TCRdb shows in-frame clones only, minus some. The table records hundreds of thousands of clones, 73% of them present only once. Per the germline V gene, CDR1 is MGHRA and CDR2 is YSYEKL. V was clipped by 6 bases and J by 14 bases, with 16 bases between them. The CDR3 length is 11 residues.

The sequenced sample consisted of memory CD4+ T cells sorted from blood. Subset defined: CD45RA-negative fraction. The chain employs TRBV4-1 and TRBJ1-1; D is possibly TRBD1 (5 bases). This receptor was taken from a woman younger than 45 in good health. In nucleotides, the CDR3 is TGCGCCAGCAGTACGCTTTACAGGAAGTTCTTT. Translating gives CASSTLYRKFF.